Sequencing of this TCR beta chain was carried out in a study of graft-versus-host responses after intestinal transplantation. Only in-frame clones appear in the TCRdb table, and some are missing; sequencing was by immunoSEQ multiplex PCR. The sample has 90,000 to 120,000 clones, approximately 86% seen once. V dropped 6 bases and J dropped 0 bases, with 9 bases sitting between them. The CDR3 sequence is 14 residues long. CDR1 MNHNY and CDR2 SVGAGI come from the germline V gene (reference sequence). About this clone: Its antigen is currently unknown.

This chain uses TRBV6-6 with TRBJ1-3, with D tentatively TRBD1 (6 bases). Sequencing was performed on unstimulated CD4+ T cells sorted from spleen or lymph node cells, taken before transplant. The sequence derives from a human donor who was the organ donor for an intestinal transplant. In DNA, the CDR3 is TGTGCCAGCAGACAACAGGGCTCTGGAAACACCATATATTTT. Residues: CASRQQGSGNTIYF.